The 7 T cell receptor beta chains presented below share a single source sample, sequenced in a study of blood T cell dynamics during melanoma immunotherapy. The sample's time point: week 3, after first cycle of checkpoint inhibitor. Sequencing used immunoSEQ multiplex PCR; TCRdb keeps in-frame clones, though not all of them. The data show about 16,000 clones, with around nine tenths seen just once and less than 9.5% held by the top ten. Sequenced here: blood, sampled from a patient treated with checkpoint blockade. The receptors derive from a human donor with melanoma.

The V call is TRBV5-5, the J call TRBJ2-5; D uncertain. The CDR3 sequence is 14 residues long. The ends were cut back, 0 bases at V and 3 bases at J, with 9 bases in the middle. Germline V gene sequence: CDR1 SGHKS, CDR2 YYEKEE (reference sequence). CDR3 sequence (DNA): TGTGCCAGCAGCTTGGTGACGTATGAAGAGACCCAGTACTTC. Amino acid sequence: CASSLVTYEETQYF.

The chain couples TRBV14 to TRBJ2-5; TRBD2 agrees at 12 bases. The V and J ends lost 1 base and 3 bases, in that order; junction bases with no gene match: 0. This CDR3 has 15 residues. Germline V lookup: CDR1 SGHDN, CDR2 FVKESK. CDR3 bases: TGTGCCAGCAGCCAAGGGACTAGCGGGAAAGAGACCCAGTACTTC. It translates to CASSQGTSGKETQYF.

This rearrangement joins TRBV2 to TRBJ1-5; maybe TRBD1 (5 bases). Germline CDR1 SNHLY, CDR2 FYNNEI. The V end was cut by 5 bases, the J end by 2 bases, with 10 bases between. The CDR3 spans 14 residues. The CDR3 is CASSTQGGNQPQHF. The CDR3 DNA reads as TGTGCCAGCAGTACCCAGGGTGGCAATCAGCCCCAGCATTTT.

The chain employs TRBV2 and TRBJ2-3; a possible D gene is TRBD1 (6 bases). There are 14 residues in the CDR3. Trimming cost V 4 bases and J 2 bases, with 10 bases left between them. The germline V gene encodes CDR1 SNHLY and CDR2 FYNNEI. The CDR3: CASSADRSTDTQYF. The CDR3 region has the DNA TGTGCCAGCAGTGCAGACAGGTCCACAGATACGCAGTATTTT.

The gene calls are TRBV11-1 and TRBJ1-6, with a tentative D call TRBD1 (6 bases). Germline CDR1 is SGHAT and CDR2 is FQDESV (reference sequence). There are 16 residues in the CDR3. V gave up 4 bases and J gave up 3 bases, with 13 bases separating them. This CDR3 is CASSSAGQLYNSPLHF. CDR3 in DNA: TGTGCCAGCAGCTCAGCAGGACAGCTCTATAATTCACCCCTCCACTTT.

The V gene is TRBV7-9, the J gene TRBJ2-3, with a possible D match to TRBD2 (6 bases). CDR3 length: 16 amino acids. Germline-derived CDR1 and CDR2 are SEHNR and FQNEAQ (reference sequence). The V and J ends lost 5 bases and 0 bases respectively, with 15 bases between them. DNA of the CDR3: TGTGCCAGCAGCGCCCTAGGGGCGGGGAGCACAGATACGCAGTATTTT. Translating gives CASSALGAGSTDTQYF.

CDR3 amino acids: CASRDLQGAFEKLFF. The CDR3 DNA is TGTGCCAGCAGAGACCTACAGGGGGCGTTTGAAAAACTGTTTTTT. This rearrangement joins TRBV28 to TRBJ1-4, with 9 bases fitting TRBD1. The CDR3 runs 15 residues. After removal of 6 bases from V and 7 bases from J, the junction contained 9 bases not matched to a gene. Germline lookup yields CDR1 MDHEN and CDR2 SYDVKM. Looking up the rest from reference TRBV28 and TRBJ1-4 gives the full variable domain: DVKVTQSSRYLVKRTGEKVFLECVQDMDHENMFWYRQDPGLGLRLIYFSYDVKMKEKGDIPEGYSVSREKKERFSLILESASTNQTSMYLCASRDLQGAFEKLFFGSGTQLSVL.